The 29 T cell receptor beta chains given below trace back to one sample, sequenced in a study of persistence of HIV-infected CD4 T cells. The antigens of these receptors remain unknown. The immunoSEQ assay was version 4, run in survey mode. The repertoire was sequenced with immunoSEQ multiplex PCR; TCRdb's copy has only in-frame clones and lacks some. Of approximately 46,000 clones in the sample, approximately 90% were seen once. This nonspecific control used anti-CD3/anti-CD28 bead stimulation of CD4+ T cells. Sorting of responding CD4+ T cells relied on upregulated CD40 ligand together with CD69. Sample: CD4+ T cells sorted from PBMCs after roughly 17-hour stimulation, taken from a patient who received antiretroviral therapy. Receptor source: an adult woman with HIV who was CMV-seropositive.

This rearrangement joins TRBV25-1 to TRBJ2-7; D unclear. Looked up from germline, CDR1 is MGHDK and CDR2 is SYGVNS. The V end was cut by 4 bases, the J end by 7 bases, with 8 bases between. The CDR3 is made up of 11 amino acids. The CDR3 DNA sequence: TGTGCCAGCAGTGGCCTGAGGGAGCAGTACTTC. It translates to CASSGLREQYF.

The chain carries TRBV6-2 or TRBV6-3 and TRBJ2-4; 15 nucleotides line up with TRBD2. Germline V CDR1 and CDR2: MNHEY, SVGEGT. CDR3 length equals 19 residues. Losses at the gene ends were 3 bases for V and 0 bases for J; bases not matched to a gene: 6. The CDR3 DNA is TGTGCCAGCAGTTATCAAGGACTAGCGGGGGGGAAAGCCAAAAACATTCAGTACTTC. Translated: CASSYQGLAGGKAKNIQYF.

This clone has just a few counts. Different DNA sequences within this sample yield the same CDR3. This chain's CDR3 is CASREAGGNTGELFF. The CDR3 DNA is TGCGCCAGCAGAGAAGCGGGAGGTAACACCGGGGAGCTGTTTTTT. This rearrangement joins TRBV5-1 to TRBJ2-2, with 9 bases that match TRBD2. Trimming took 5 bases from V and 2 from J; bases not matched to a gene: 4. The CDR3 has 15 amino acids. Germline V lookup: CDR1 SGHRS, CDR2 YFSETQ.

This chain joins TRBV5-1 and TRBJ2-1; 9 bases line up with TRBD1. Germline assignment: CDR1 SGHRS and CDR2 YFSETQ. The CDR3 totals 15 residues. The junction had 6 bases not matched to a gene; V was cut back by 4 bases and J by 4 bases. This CDR3 is CASSIGTGRYNEQFF. CDR3 in DNA: TGCGCCAGCAGCATCGGGACAGGGAGGTACAATGAGCAGTTCTTC. The whole variable domain, remainder taken from reference TRBV5-1 and TRBJ2-1, is KAGVTQTPRYLIKTRGQQVTLSCSPISGHRSVSWYQQTPGQGLQFLFEYFSETQRNKGNFPGRFSGRQFSNSRSEMNVSTLELGDSALYLCASSIGTGRYNEQFFGPGTRLTVL.

This clone has a single count. This rearrangement joins TRBV12-5 to TRBJ2-3; 9 bases fit TRBD1. The CDR3 has 17 amino acids. The V segment lost 0 bases and the J segment 4 bases; nucleotides outside the gene matches: 8. Germline V gene lookup returns CDR1 LGHNT and CDR2 FRNRAP. This CDR3 reads CASGLVLGTGIPDTQYF. The CDR3 region has the DNA TGTGCTAGTGGTTTGGTACTCGGGACAGGGATTCCAGATACGCAGTATTTT.

The rearrangement links TRBV19 to TRBJ2-3; no clear D. The CDR3 is made up of 11 amino acids. Looked up from germline, CDR1 is LNHDA and CDR2 is SQIVND (reference sequence). The ends were cut back, 1 base at V and 10 bases at J, with 6 bases in the middle. CDR3 nucleotides: TGTGCCAGTAGTATAGGAGGCCCGCAGTATTTT. The encoded protein is CASSIGGPQYF.

V is TRBV3-1 (or the pseudogene TRBV3-2) and J is TRBJ1-5; D may be TRBD1 (6 bases). The CDR3 spans 15 residues. Deletions cut 4 bases from V and 3 bases from J, with 13 bases between. From germline, CDR1 is LGHDT and CDR2 YNNKEL (reference sequence). DNA for the CDR3: TGTGCCAGCAGCCCGGCAGGGGCCTCCAATCAGCCCCAGCATTTT. The encoded protein is CASSPAGASNQPQHF.

This clone was seen once. The chain recombines TRBV2 with TRBJ2-5; no definite D call. V lost 1 base, J lost 1 base, and 4 bases lay in between. The length of the CDR3 is 13 residues. Germline assignment: CDR1 SNHLY and CDR2 FYNNEI. CDR3 amino acids: CASSEESQETQYF. The DNA of the CDR3 is TGTGCCAGCAGTGAAGAATCCCAAGAGACCCAGTACTTC.

The count of this clone is one. The chain joins TRBV2 to TRBJ1-2; 9 bases align to TRBD1. CDR3 length equals 15 residues. Germline lookup yields CDR1 SNHLY and CDR2 FYNNEI. V shed 4 bases, J shed 2 bases, and the junction held 5 bases outside the gene matches. This chain's CDR3 is CASSATGQGNYGYTF. CDR3 nucleotides: TGTGCCAGCAGTGCGACCGGACAGGGGAACTATGGCTACACCTTC.

This chain connects TRBV3-1 (or the pseudogene TRBV3-2) to TRBJ2-1; unclear D gene. CDR3 size: 16 residues. Trimming pared 0 bases from V and 6 bases from J, leaving 15 bases between. Germline CDR1 is LGHDT and CDR2 is YNNKEL (reference sequence). CDR3 in amino acids: CASSQEVKTTPNEQFF. CDR3 in DNA: TGTGCCAGCAGCCAAGAAGTGAAAACTACACCCAATGAGCAGTTCTTC.

This rearrangement joins TRBV2 to TRBJ1-6; D is unclear. This CDR3 is built from 11 residues. V lost 6 bases and J lost 9, with 6 bases in between. Germline loops: CDR1 SNHLY, CDR2 FYNNEI. This CDR3 is CASSRTSPLHF. DNA for the CDR3: TGTGCCAGCAGCAGAACTTCACCCCTCCACTTT.

This clone was recorded once. The chain is built from TRBV5-6 and TRBJ2-7, with 10 positions matching TRBD2. CDR1 is SGHDT and CDR2 is YYEEEE in the germline V gene. V trimming: 4 bases; J trimming: 2 bases; junction bases outside the gene matches: 6. There are 15 residues in the CDR3. The CDR3 sequence is CASSRGTSVAYEQYF. The CDR3, as DNA: TGTGCCAGCAGCAGGGGGACTAGCGTAGCCTACGAGCAGTACTTC.

The gene calls are TRBV10-3 and TRBJ1-1; D gene unclear. CDR3 length: 15 amino acids. Germline V CDR1 and CDR2: ENHRY, SYGVKD. Trimming cost V 3 bases and J 4 bases, with 15 bases left between them. The CDR3 DNA reads as TGTGCCATCAGTGACACAATAGTCGTGGGCACTGAAGCTTTCTTT. Amino acids: CAISDTIVVGTEAFF.

V is TRBV5-5 and J is TRBJ1-1; the D gene is possibly TRBD1 (6 bases). V was cut by 0 bases and J by 6 bases, with 9 bases left in between. This CDR3 is built from 13 residues. Germline-derived CDR1 and CDR2 are SGHKS and YYEKEE (reference sequence). The chain's CDR3 is CASSLEPGAEAFF. DNA of the CDR3: TGTGCCAGCAGCTTGGAGCCAGGGGCTGAAGCTTTCTTT.

V and J are TRBV3-1 (or the pseudogene TRBV3-2) and TRBJ2-3; 10 nucleotides match TRBD2. The trim removed 0 bases at V and 5 bases at J, leaving 8 bases unmatched. Germline CDR1 reads LGHDT; CDR2 reads YNNKEL (reference sequence). The CDR3 loop spans 17 amino acids. The CDR3 DNA sequence: TGTGCCAGCAGCCAAGAGAGGAGCGGGGGGGCCAGAGATACGCAGTATTTT. This codes for CASSQERSGGARDTQYF.

The chain uses TRBV5-4 and TRBJ1-1; TRBD1 aligns across 8 bases. The CDR3 length is 15 residues. Per germline, CDR1 SGHNT and CDR2 YYREEE (reference sequence). V lost 4 bases and J lost 3; bases outside the gene matches: 8. CDR3 sequence: CASSLRTGRDTEAFF. DNA of the CDR3: TGTGCCAGCAGCCTACGGACAGGGCGGGACACTGAAGCTTTCTTT.

This chain connects TRBV24-1 to TRBJ2-2; no clear D gene. CDR3 length: 15 amino acids. The germline CDR1 and CDR2 sequences are KGHDR and SFDVKD. Between the trimmed V and J ends, which lost 3 bases and 4 bases, there was a span of 11 bases. The CDR3 protein is CATSDLGLGTGELFF. DNA of the CDR3: TGTGCCACCAGTGATCTGGGATTAGGCACCGGGGAGCTGTTTTTT.

The chain has TRBV5-6 and TRBJ1-2, with D perhaps matching TRBD1 (6 bases). CDR3 length equals 15 residues. The V end was cut by 1 base, the J end by 3 bases, with 13 bases between. Germline-derived CDR1 and CDR2 are SGHDT and YYEEEE. For the CDR3, the DNA is TGTGCCAGCAGCTTGATGGGGGGCGAGGACTATGGCTACACCTTC. Translation: CASSLMGGEDYGYTF.

The gene calls are TRBV7-2 and TRBJ2-1, with TRBD2 matching over 11 bases. The CDR3 totals 15 residues. Germline values: CDR1 SGHTA, CDR2 FQGNSA. The V gene end was trimmed by 2 bases and the J gene end by 10 bases; junction bases not matched to a gene: 7. CDR3 region: CASSLTGTSGGEQFF. DNA of the CDR3: TGTGCCAGCAGCTTAACCGGGACTAGCGGTGGAGAGCAGTTCTTC. The full variable domain, in which reference TRBV7-2 and TRBJ2-1 provide the parts outside the CDR3, is GAGVSQSPSNKVTEKGKDVELRCDPISGHTALYWYRQSLGQGLEFLIYFQGNSAPDKSGLPSDRFSAERTGGSVSTLTIQRTQQEDSAVYLCASSLTGTSGGEQFFGPGTRLTVL.

V and J are TRBV28 and TRBJ2-7; the D is unclear. Germline loops: CDR1 MDHEN, CDR2 SYDVKM. CDR3 length: 14 amino acids. Between the trimmed V and J ends, which lost 7 bases and 2 bases, there was a span of 15 bases. The CDR3 protein is CASMRPTTPYEQYF. The CDR3 bases are TGTGCCAGCATGAGACCAACTACTCCCTACGAGCAGTACTTC.

The J gene is TRBJ1-1, the V gene TRBV12-5, with D hard to call. The V gene lost 7 bases and the J gene lost 1 base, with 10 bases spanning the gap. The CDR3 is 13 residues long. Germline V gives CDR1 LGHNT, CDR2 FRNRAP. The CDR3 DNA reads TGTGCTAGTGCCCGGAGGCAGAACACTGAAGCTTTCTTT. This codes for CASARRQNTEAFF.

The chain recombines TRBV6-1 with TRBJ2-5, with D possibly being TRBD1 or TRBD2 (6 bases each). CDR3 length equals 15 residues. CDR1 is MNHNS, CDR2 SASEGT, per germline. Trimming took 2 bases from V and 5 from J, leaving 15 bases between them. The CDR3 coding sequence is TGTGCCAGCAGTGAATTTGGTGGGGGGCTGGAGACCCAGTACTTC. It yields the protein CASSEFGGGLETQYF.

V and J are TRBV4-1 and TRBJ2-5; 9 positions match TRBD2. CDR3 length: 16 residues. J was trimmed by 2 bases and V by 2 bases; bases with no gene match: 6. Germline CDR1 and CDR2: MGHRA and YSYEKL. The CDR3 bases are TGCGCCAGCAGCCAACCAGAGCGGGGGGCTCAAGAGACCCAGTACTTC. This sequence encodes CASSQPERGAQETQYF.

V is TRBV3-1 (or the pseudogene TRBV3-2) and J is TRBJ1-4; D is possibly TRBD1 (5 bases). Germline V gene lookup returns CDR1 LGHDT and CDR2 YNNKEL (reference sequence). V was clipped by 1 base and J by 12 bases, with 15 bases between them. The CDR3 loop spans 14 amino acids. The CDR3 protein is CASSQVEGKVELFF. CDR3 in DNA: TGTGCCAGCAGCCAAGTCGAGGGGAAAGTCGAACTGTTTTTT.

This chain connects TRBV6-5 to TRBJ1-1; D call uncertain. CDR1 is MNHEY, CDR2 SVGAGI, per germline. V was pared by 0 bases and J by 4 bases, with 6 bases between. CDR3 length equals 13 residues. The CDR3 loop reads CASSYSERTEAFF. CDR3 sequence (DNA): TGTGCCAGCAGTTACTCTGAGCGCACTGAAGCTTTCTTT.

The V call is TRBV6-1, the J call TRBJ1-5; D uncertain. Trimming removed 1 base from V and 10 bases from J, with 11 bases in between. The CDR3 has 13 residues. CDR1 and CDR2 from the germline V gene are MNHNS and SASEGT. In DNA, the CDR3 is TGTGCCAGCAGTGAAGGTCAGGAGAGACCCCAGCATTTT. Residues: CASSEGQERPQHF.

The chain joins TRBV28 to TRBJ1-6, with 7 positions matching TRBD1. Per germline, CDR1 MDHEN and CDR2 SYDVKM. The CDR3 has 14 residues. V shed 11 bases, J shed 5 bases, and the junction held 9 bases outside the gene matches. CDR3 nucleotides: TGTGCCTATTCCCCGGGACAGAATAATTCACCCCTCCACTTT. Its protein product is CAYSPGQNNSPLHF.

This chain joins TRBV18 and TRBJ2-2; 9 bases map to TRBD1. This CDR3 spans 15 amino acids. With 6 bases clipped from V and 1 base from J, the junction kept 3 bases outside the gene matches. Germline CDR1 reads KGHSH; CDR2 reads LQKENI. The chain's CDR3 is CASSLDRGNTGELFF. In nucleotides, the CDR3 is TGTGCCAGCTCCCTGGACAGGGGGAACACCGGGGAGCTGTTTTTT.

The V call is TRBV6-5, the J call TRBJ1-1; D unresolved. Germline V gene data show CDR1 as MNHEY and CDR2 as SVGAGI. Between the trimmed V and J ends, which lost 0 bases and 0 bases, there was a span of 11 bases. The CDR3 runs 16 residues. Here the CDR3 DNA reads TGTGCCAGCAGTTACTCGTCCGGATTCCTGAACACTGAAGCTTTCTTT. Encoded protein: CASSYSSGFLNTEAFF.